The sample holds many counts of the clone carrying this T cell receptor beta chain. Its antigen remains unidentified. This record belongs to a study of CD8 T cells in ankylosing spondylitis. Making use of molecular barcodes, quantitative 5'-RACE generated TCR beta libraries. Each CDR3 protein is one row after TCRdb ran MiXCR on the 5' RACE reads. The repertoire holds 50,000 to 65,000 distinct CDR3 sequences, with about 7.8% as singletons. Study-level results: Within matched ankylosing spondylitis synovial fluid, disease-linked clones were reportedly significantly enriched. Characteristic of ankylosing spondylitis blood, it appeared, was a TCR beta motif comprising several highly homologous variants. Clones that were linked to disease were CD8+ and were relatively rare in peripheral blood.

J gave up 7 bases and V 0 bases, and 9 bases lay outside the gene matches. The CDR3 spans 15 residues. Germline V gives CDR1 SGHRS, CDR2 YFSETQ. The TCR sequence derives from a female donor with ankylosing spondylitis or in good health (not recorded which). The genes are TRBV5-1 and TRBJ2-5; 7 bases map to TRBD1. The specimen was blood, either unsorted or a sorted T cell fraction (not recorded which). The CDR3 is CASSLVDRTAGTQYF. CDR3 nucleotides: TGCGCCAGCAGCTTGGTGGACAGGACGGCGGGGACCCAGTACTTC.